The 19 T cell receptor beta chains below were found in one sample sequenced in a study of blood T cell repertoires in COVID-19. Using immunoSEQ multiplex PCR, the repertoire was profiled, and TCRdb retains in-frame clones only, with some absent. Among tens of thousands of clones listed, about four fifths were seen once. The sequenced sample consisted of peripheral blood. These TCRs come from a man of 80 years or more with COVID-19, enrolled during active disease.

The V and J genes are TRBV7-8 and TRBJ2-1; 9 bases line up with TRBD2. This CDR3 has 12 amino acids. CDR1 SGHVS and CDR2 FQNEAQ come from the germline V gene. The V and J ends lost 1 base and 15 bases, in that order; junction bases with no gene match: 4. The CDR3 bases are TGTGCCAGCAGCTTAGGCGGGAGGGATTTGTTCTTC. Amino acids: CASSLGGRDLFF.

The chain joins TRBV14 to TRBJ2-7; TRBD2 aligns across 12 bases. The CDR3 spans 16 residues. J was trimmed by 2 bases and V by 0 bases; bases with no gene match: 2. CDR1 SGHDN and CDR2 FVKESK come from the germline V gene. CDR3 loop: CASSQDRTSGAYEQYF. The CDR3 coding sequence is TGTGCCAGCAGCCAAGATCGGACTAGCGGGGCCTACGAGCAGTACTTC.

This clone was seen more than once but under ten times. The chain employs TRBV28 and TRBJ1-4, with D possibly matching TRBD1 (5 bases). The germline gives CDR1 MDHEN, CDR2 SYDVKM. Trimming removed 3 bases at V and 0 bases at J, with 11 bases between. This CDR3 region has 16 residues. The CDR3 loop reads CASSLGQAPTNEKLFF. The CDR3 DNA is TGTGCCAGCAGTTTGGGGCAGGCCCCAACTAATGAAAAACTGTTTTTT.

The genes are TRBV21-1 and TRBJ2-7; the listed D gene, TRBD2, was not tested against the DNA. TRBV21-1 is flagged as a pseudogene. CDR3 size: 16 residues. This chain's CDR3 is CASSPGRGGGAYEQYF. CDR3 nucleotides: TGTGCCAGCAGCCCTGGGAGGGGCGGCGGTGCCTACGAGCAGTACTTC.

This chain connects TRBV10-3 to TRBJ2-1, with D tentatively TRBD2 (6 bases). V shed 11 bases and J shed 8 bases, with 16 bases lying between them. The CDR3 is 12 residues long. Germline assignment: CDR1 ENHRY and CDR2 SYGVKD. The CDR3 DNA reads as TGTGCCTCCAGGGACTTGCAGGATGAGCAGTTCTTC. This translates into CASRDLQDEQFF.

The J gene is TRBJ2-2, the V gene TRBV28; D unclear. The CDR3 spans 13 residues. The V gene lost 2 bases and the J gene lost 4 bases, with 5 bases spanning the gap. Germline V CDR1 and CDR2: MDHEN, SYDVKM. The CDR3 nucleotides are TGTGCCAGCAGTTTAATGCGCACCGGGGAGCTGTTTTTT. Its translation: CASSLMRTGELFF.

The CDR3 coding sequence is TGTGCCAGCTCCGGGTTCTATGGCTACACCTTC. This translates into CASSGFYGYTF. The chain recombines TRBV12-3 or TRBV12-4 with TRBJ1-2; D is uncertain. The V end lost 8 bases, the J end lost 4 bases, and 8 bases lay between the germline ends. The CDR3 runs 11 residues.

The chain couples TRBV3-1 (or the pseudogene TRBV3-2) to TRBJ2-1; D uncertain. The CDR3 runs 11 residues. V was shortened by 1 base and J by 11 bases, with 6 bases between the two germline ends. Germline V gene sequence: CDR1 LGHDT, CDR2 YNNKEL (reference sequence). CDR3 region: CASSQGVKQFF. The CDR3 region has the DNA TGTGCCAGCAGCCAAGGTGTTAAGCAGTTCTTC.

CDR3 in amino acids: CASSHRDSSYNEQFF. The CDR3 bases are TGTGCCAGCAGTCACCGGGACAGCTCCTACAATGAGCAGTTCTTC. V gene TRBV6-2 or TRBV6-3 combines with J gene TRBJ2-1; 7 nucleotides match TRBD1. CDR3 length equals 15 residues. Germline V gene sequence: CDR1 MNHEY, CDR2 SVGEGT. J was trimmed by 0 bases and V by 5 bases; bases with no gene match: 4.

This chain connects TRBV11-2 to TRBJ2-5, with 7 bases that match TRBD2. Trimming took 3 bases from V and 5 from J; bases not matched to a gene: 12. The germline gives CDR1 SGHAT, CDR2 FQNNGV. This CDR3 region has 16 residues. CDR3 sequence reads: CASSFRVAGARETQYF. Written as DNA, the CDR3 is TGTGCCAGCAGCTTCAGGGTCGCGGGAGCCAGGGAGACCCAGTACTTC.

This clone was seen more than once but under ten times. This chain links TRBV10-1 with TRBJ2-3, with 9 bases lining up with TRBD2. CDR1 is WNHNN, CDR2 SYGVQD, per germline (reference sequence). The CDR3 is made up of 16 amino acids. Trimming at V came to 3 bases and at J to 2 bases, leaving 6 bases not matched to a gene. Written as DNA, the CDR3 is TGCGCCAGCAGTGATCTCCTAGCGGGAAACACAGATACGCAGTATTTT. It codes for CASSDLLAGNTDTQYF.

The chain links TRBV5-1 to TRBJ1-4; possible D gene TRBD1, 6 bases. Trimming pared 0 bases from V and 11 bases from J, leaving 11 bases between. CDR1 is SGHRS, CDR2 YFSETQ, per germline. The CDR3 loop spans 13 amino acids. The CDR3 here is CASSLAQQGKLFF. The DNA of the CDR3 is TGCGCCAGCAGCTTGGCCCAGCAGGGGAAACTGTTTTTT.

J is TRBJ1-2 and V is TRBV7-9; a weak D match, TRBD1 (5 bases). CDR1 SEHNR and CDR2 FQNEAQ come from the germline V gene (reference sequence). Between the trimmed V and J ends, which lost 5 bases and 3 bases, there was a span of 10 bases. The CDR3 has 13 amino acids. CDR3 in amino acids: CASSRPGYYGYTF. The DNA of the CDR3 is TGTGCCAGCAGCCGACCAGGGTACTATGGCTACACCTTC.

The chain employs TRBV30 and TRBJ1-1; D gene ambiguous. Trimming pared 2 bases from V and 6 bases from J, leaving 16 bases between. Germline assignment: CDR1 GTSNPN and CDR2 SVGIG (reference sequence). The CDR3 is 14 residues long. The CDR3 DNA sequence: TGTGCCTGGAGTAAAGCCACCTTTGAGGCTGAAGCTTTCTTT. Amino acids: CAWSKATFEAEAFF.

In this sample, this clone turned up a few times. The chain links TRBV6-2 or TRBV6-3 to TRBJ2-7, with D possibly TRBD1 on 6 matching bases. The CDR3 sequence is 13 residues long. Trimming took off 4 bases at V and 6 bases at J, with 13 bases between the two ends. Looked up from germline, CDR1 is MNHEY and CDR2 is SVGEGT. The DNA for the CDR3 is TGTGCCAGCAGTTCGACAGGTCCCAGCGAGCAGTACTTC. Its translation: CASSSTGPSEQYF.

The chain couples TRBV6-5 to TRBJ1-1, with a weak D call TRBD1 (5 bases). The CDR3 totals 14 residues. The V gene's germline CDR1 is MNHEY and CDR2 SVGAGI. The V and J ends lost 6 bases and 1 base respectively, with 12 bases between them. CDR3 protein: CASRAGIKNTEAFF. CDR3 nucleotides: TGTGCCAGCAGGGCAGGGATCAAGAACACTGAAGCTTTCTTT.

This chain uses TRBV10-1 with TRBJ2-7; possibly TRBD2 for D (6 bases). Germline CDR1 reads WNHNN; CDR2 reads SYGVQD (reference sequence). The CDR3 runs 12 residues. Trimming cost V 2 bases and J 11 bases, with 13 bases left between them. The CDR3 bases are TGCGCCAGCAGTGAGCCAGGAGGGATGAAGTACTTC. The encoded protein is CASSEPGGMKYF.

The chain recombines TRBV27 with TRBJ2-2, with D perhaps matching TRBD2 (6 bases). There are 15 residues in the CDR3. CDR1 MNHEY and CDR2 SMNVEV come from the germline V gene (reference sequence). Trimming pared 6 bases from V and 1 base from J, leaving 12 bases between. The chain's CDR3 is CASSHSGRNTGELFF. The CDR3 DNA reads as TGTGCCAGCAGCCATAGCGGAAGGAACACCGGGGAGCTGTTTTTT.

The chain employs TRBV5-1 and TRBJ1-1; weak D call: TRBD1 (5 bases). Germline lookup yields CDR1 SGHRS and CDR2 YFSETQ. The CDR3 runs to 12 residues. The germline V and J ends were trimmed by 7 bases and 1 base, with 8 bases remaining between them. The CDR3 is CASGQGNTEAFF. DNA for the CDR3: TGCGCCAGCGGGCAGGGGAACACTGAAGCTTTCTTT.